These 19 T cell receptor beta chains were all obtained from the same sample, sequenced in a study of Graves' ophthalmopathy and Graves' hyperthyroidism. RNA served as the template for amplifying TCR beta CDR3 regions. First-round RT-PCR used HTBI primers; second-round multiplex PCR followed. In TCRdb, the multiplex PCR reads were re-called with MiXCR into one record per CDR3 protein. The sample consists of about 600,000 distinct CDR3 sequences, 35% to 40% of them appearing once. Input material: peripheral blood or thyroid tissue (not recorded which). These receptors were collected from an adult man with Graves' hyperthyroidism.

In regard to this clonotype: At one end the junction does not follow the germline gene, possibly because of a read error. The chain recombines TRBV10-3 with TRBJ1-1; 7 bases align to TRBD1. Per germline, CDR1 ENHRY and CDR2 SYGVKD. This CDR3 contains 15 residues. The CDR3 loop is CASSTTGTLVNEAFF. As DNA, the CDR3 is TGTGCCAGCAGTACGACAGGGACGTTGGTTAATGAAGCTTTCTTT.

A note on this clonotype: Given the absence of the conserved phenylalanine or tryptophan at the CDR3 end, a read error is likely. The genes are TRBV28 and TRBJ2-7; 12 bases are a match to TRBD1. The length of the CDR3 is 13 residues. Germline V CDR1 and CDR2: MDHEN, SYDVKM. With V trimmed by 6 bases and J by 4 bases, 1 base remained unmatched. DNA for the CDR3: TGTGCCAGCAGGGGACAGGGGGCTTACGAGCAGTACTTA. It translates to CASRGQGAYEQYL.

J is TRBJ2-7 and V is TRBV12-3 or TRBV12-4, with TRBD1 matching 8 bases. Matching the DNA end better, TRBJ2-1 makes the J call doubtful. There are 15 residues in the CDR3. The CDR3 region is CASSSRTGLGNEQFF. DNA of the CDR3: TGTGCCAGCAGTTCTCGGACAGGGCTAGGAAATGAGCAGTTCTTC.

This clonotype was seen many times. This rearrangement joins TRBV5-1 to TRBJ1-1, with D unresolved. Trimming cost V 4 bases and J 3 bases, with 16 bases left between them. CDR1 and CDR2 from the germline V gene are SGHRS and YFSETQ. The CDR3 covers 15 residues. CDR3 protein: CASSAPTGADTEAFF. In DNA form, the CDR3 reads TGCGCCAGCAGCGCCCCCACGGGAGCGGACACTGAAGCTTTCTTT.

Of note for this clonotype: The missing conserved phenylalanine or tryptophan at the end of this CDR3 makes a read error likely. The chain is built from TRBV5-6 and TRBJ2-5; TRBD2 aligns across 7 bases. The CDR3 loop spans 14 amino acids. The junction had 2 bases not matched to a gene; V was cut back by 2 bases and J by 1 base. Germline CDR1 reads SGHDT; CDR2 reads YYEEEE. The DNA of the CDR3 is TGTGCCAGCAGCTTCTGGGGGGGCCAAGAGACCCAGTACCTC. Protein product: CASSFWGGQETQYL.

The chain recombines TRBV29-1 with TRBJ2-7, with 8 bases that match TRBD1. This CDR3 has 12 residues. Germline V gene lookup returns CDR1 SQVTM and CDR2 ANQGSEA. V shed 8 bases and J 12 bases; nucleotides not matched to a gene: 15. CDR3 loop: CSSTGAGGSPYF. In DNA, the CDR3 is TGCAGCTCCACGGGGGCAGGGGGCTCTCCGTACTTC.

This clonotype was seen at least ten times. The chain carries TRBV29-1 and TRBJ1-2, with no clear D. The CDR3 is 11 residues long. Germline lookup yields CDR1 SQVTM and CDR2 ANQGSEA. V gave up 4 bases and J gave up 3 bases, with 6 bases separating them. Here the CDR3 reads CSVGTDYGYTF. The CDR3 DNA reads TGCAGCGTTGGGACGGACTATGGCTACACCTTC.

V usage is TRBV29-1 and J usage is TRBJ1-1, with 9 positions matching TRBD1. V was clipped by 4 bases and J by 7 bases; unmatched bases: 13. The CDR3 totals 15 residues. In germline, CDR1 is SQVTM, CDR2 ANQGSEA. CDR3 DNA sequence: TGCAGCGTTGGCAGGGTTCCTGGACAGGGGTTTGAAGCTTTCTTT. Its translation is CSVGRVPGQGFEAFF.

The rearrangement joins TRBV20-1 to TRBJ2-7; D perhaps matches TRBD2 (5 bases). V was pared by 0 bases and J by 1 base, with 13 bases between. CDR1 is DFQATT and CDR2 is SNEGSKA in the germline V gene (reference sequence). The length of the CDR3 is 15 residues. The CDR3 protein is CSARETRDLSYEQYF. CDR3 DNA: TGCAGTGCTAGAGAAACTCGGGATTTATCCTACGAGCAGTACTTC.

The rearrangement links TRBV10-3 to TRBJ2-7, with 10 bases fitting TRBD1. Germline loops: CDR1 ENHRY, CDR2 SYGVKD. J was trimmed by 7 bases and V by 7 bases; bases with no gene match: 10. CDR3 length: 14 residues. CDR3 loop: CAITSGTGDHEQYF. CDR3 nucleotides: TGTGCCATCACCTCCGGGACAGGGGATCATGAGCAGTACTTC.

This clonotype was seen ten or more times. The CDR3 DNA reads as TGCAGTGCTATAAGGGGAAGCTATGGCTACACCTTC. Its protein product is CSAIRGSYGYTF. The chain links TRBV20-1 to TRBJ1-2, with a tentative D call TRBD1 (5 bases). The length of the CDR3 is 12 residues. The V gene's germline CDR1 is DFQATT and CDR2 SNEGSKA (reference sequence). The V end was cut by 4 bases, the J end by 4 bases, with 10 bases between.

Remarks on this clonotype: A read error is possible here, since a much larger clone lies one base away. The CDR3 sequence is CAGSDPAGYGYTF. CDR3 coding DNA: TGTGCCGGCAGTGACCCGGCGGGCTATGGCTACACCTTC. The gene calls are TRBV6-1 and TRBJ1-2; D not resolved. CDR3 length: 13 residues. The germline gives CDR1 MNHNS, CDR2 SASEGT.

The chain carries TRBV29-1 and TRBJ1-2, with 7 bases aligning to TRBD1. V gave up 6 bases and J gave up 6 bases; unmatched junction bases: 10. CDR1 is SQVTM and CDR2 is ANQGSEA in the germline V gene. The CDR3 totals 13 residues. CDR3 protein: CSVTGTAYNGYTF. The CDR3 DNA reads TGCAGCGTGACCGGGACAGCGTACAATGGCTACACCTTC.

As for this clonotype: A much larger clonotype is one base distant, so this may be a read error. V usage is TRBV10-2 and J usage is TRBJ1-6, with 9 bases lining up with TRBD1. The CDR3 runs to 14 residues. Germline lookup yields CDR1 WSHSY and CDR2 SAAADI. CDR3 region: CASRKQGASPPLHF. DNA for the CDR3: TGTGCCAGCAGAAAACAGGGGGCCAGTCCACCCCTCCACTTT.

This clonotype has just a few counts. This chain joins TRBV2 and TRBJ1-5; D gene uncertain. Germline V gives CDR1 SNHLY, CDR2 FYNNEI. Trimming left V 3 bases short and J 6 bases short, with 9 bases between. The CDR3 loop spans 13 amino acids. CDR3 DNA sequence: TGTGCCAGCAGTGATTCAAGGTTTCAGCCCCAGCATTTT. Translation: CASSDSRFQPQHF.

This clonotype was seen many times. This chain connects TRBV9 to TRBJ2-5; D might be TRBD2 (6 bases). The CDR3 runs 14 residues. Germline V gene sequence: CDR1 SGDLS, CDR2 YYNGEE. V was pared by 0 bases and J by 5 bases, with 11 bases between. CDR3 residues: CASSVGGEVETQYF. CDR3 bases: TGTGCCAGCAGCGTAGGAGGGGAGGTCGAGACCCAGTACTTC.

This clonotype was detected ten times or more. V is TRBV9 and J is TRBJ2-5; D might be TRBD2 (6 bases). Trimming took off 2 bases at V and 1 base at J, with 6 bases between the two ends. The germline V gene encodes CDR1 SGDLS and CDR2 YYNGEE. The CDR3 spans 13 residues. The CDR3 DNA reads as TGTGCCAGCAGCGTGGGACTCCAAGAGACCCAGTACTTC. Translation: CASSVGLQETQYF.

A word on this clonotype: A much larger clone differs from this one at a single base, so this may be a read error. The chain joins TRBV7-3 to TRBJ1-2, with D possibly matching TRBD1 (5 bases). CDR3 length: 18 amino acids. Trimming left V 8 bases short and J 7 bases short, with 32 bases between. The germline gives CDR1 SGHTA, CDR2 FQGTGA. The CDR3 region has the DNA TGTGCCAGCGGCTCCATCCTCGGACTAGAGGGGTCTGCGCGTGGCTACACCTTC. The encoded protein is CASGSILGLEGSARGYTF.

Many counts were recorded for this clonotype. The CDR3 DNA reads as TGCAGCGTTGAATTTCCAGGGGGCGAAAACCAAGAGACCCAGTACTTC. It codes for CSVEFPGGENQETQYF. The chain is built from TRBV29-1 and TRBJ2-5; 8 bases align to TRBD1. The CDR3 has 16 residues. Germline trimming cut 2 bases from V and 0 bases from J; bases unmatched to any gene: 8. In germline, CDR1 is SQVTM, CDR2 ANQGSEA.